This T cell receptor beta chain was sequenced in a study of technical replicates of blood from several donors. From germline, CDR1 is MNHEY and CDR2 SMNVEV (reference sequence). This CDR3 has 15 residues. Deletions cut 2 bases from V and 2 bases from J, with 13 bases between. Clones were read by immunoSEQ multiplex PCR, and TCRdb kept only the in-frame ones, dropping some. This table has 70,000 or so clones, around nine tenths appearing once. Sample: PBMCs. The TCR sequence derives from a human donor in good health. Some clones in this sample may be carry-over from other donors' samples. The rearrangement joins TRBV27 to TRBJ2-7; possible D gene TRBD2, 6 bases. In DNA form, the CDR3 reads TGTGCCAGCAGTTTAAAGGCGGGATCCCCCTACGAGCAGTACTTC. Translating it yields CASSLKAGSPYEQYF.